This T cell receptor beta chain was sequenced for a study of regulatory T cells in long-lasting Graves disease. At the level of the study: Graves' cases, newly diagnosed, had used antithyroid drugs under 3 months.

Time point here: newly diagnosed GD, antithyroid drugs for less than 3 months. RNA extracted from PBMCs served as the sequencing template. Blood from the periphery, approximately 10 milliliters in all, was drawn into EDTA tubes. General observations from the study: Exclusively peripheral blood, rather than thyroid tissue, was studied.

Building the TCR beta libraries relied on iRepertoire HTBI primers, and CDR3 regions underwent Arm-PCR. TCRdb reprocessed the multiplex PCR reads with MiXCR, giving one entry per CDR3 protein. The data show around 400,000 distinct CDR3 sequences, with approximately 12% seen just once and about 20% held by the top ten. In the case of this clonotype: Its target is not known. The junction departs from the called germline gene at one end, perhaps through a read error.

Germline V gene data show CDR1 as SGHRS and CDR2 as YFSETQ. The CDR3 consists of 14 residues. These data were also filed under a second study, of T cells in Graves' hyperthyroidism and ophthalmopathy. This second study says: With a duration under 2 months, the hyperthyroidism was newly diagnosed in patients aged 18 to 65.

The sequence was collected from a woman under 30 with Graves disease. The chain carries TRBV5-1 and TRBJ1-1; TRBD1 matches 12 bases. Sequencing was performed on peripheral blood mononuclear cells (PBMCs), taken at new diagnosis, from a patient treated with antithyroid drugs. The CDR3: CTSSLSGTGGWAFF. As DNA, the CDR3 is TGTACCAGCAGCTTATCCGGGACAGGGGGCTGGGCTTTCTTT. Supplemented by reference TRBV5-1 and TRBJ1-1, the full variable domain reads KAGVTQTPRYLIKTRGQQVTLSCSPISGHRSVSWYQQTPGQGLQFLFEYFSETQRNKGNFPGRFSGRQFSNSRSEMNVSTLELGDSALYLCTSSLSGTGGWAFFGQGTRLTVV.